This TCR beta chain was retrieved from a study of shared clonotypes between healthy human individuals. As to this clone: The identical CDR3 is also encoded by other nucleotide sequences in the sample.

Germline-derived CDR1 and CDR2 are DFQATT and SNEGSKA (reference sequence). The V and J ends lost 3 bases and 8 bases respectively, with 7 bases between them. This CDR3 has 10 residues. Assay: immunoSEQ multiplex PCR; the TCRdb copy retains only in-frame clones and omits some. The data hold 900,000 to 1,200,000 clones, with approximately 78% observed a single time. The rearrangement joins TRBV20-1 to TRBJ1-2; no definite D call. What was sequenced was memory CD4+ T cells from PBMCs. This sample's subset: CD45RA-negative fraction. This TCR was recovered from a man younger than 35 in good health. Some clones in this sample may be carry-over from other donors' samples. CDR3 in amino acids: CSASSGGYTF. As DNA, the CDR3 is TGCAGTGCTAGCTCGGGCGGCTACACCTTC.